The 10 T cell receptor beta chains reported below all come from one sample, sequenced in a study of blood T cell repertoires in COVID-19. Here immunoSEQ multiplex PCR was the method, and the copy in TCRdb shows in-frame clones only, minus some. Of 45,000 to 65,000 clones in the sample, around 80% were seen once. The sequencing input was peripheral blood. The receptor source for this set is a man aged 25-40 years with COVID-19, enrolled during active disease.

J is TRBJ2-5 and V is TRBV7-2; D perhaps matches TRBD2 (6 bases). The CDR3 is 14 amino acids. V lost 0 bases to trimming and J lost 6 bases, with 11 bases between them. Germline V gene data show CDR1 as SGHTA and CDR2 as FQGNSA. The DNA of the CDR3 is TGTGCCAGCAGCTTAGCAACTCGGGGGAAGACCCAGTACTTC. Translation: CASSLATRGKTQYF.

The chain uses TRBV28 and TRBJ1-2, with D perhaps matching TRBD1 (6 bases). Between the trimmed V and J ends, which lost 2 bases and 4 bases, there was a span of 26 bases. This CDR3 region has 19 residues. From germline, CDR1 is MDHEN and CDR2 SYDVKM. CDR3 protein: CASSLGGSPRLRSSYGYTF. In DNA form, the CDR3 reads TGTGCCAGCAGTTTAGGGGGCAGCCCCAGGTTGAGGTCCAGCTATGGCTACACCTTC.

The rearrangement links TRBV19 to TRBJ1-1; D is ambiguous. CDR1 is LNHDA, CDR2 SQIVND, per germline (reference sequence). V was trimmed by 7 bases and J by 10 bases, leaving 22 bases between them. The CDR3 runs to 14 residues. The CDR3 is CASTYGVGAARAFF. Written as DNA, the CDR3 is TGTGCCAGTACATACGGCGTCGGAGCCGCCCGAGCTTTCTTT.

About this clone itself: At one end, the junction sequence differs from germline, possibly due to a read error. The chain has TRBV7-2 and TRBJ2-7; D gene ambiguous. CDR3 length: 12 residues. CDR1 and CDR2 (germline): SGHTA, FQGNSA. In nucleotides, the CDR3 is TGTGCCAGCAGCGTTGGGCCCTACGAGCAGTGCTTC. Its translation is CASSVGPYEQCF.

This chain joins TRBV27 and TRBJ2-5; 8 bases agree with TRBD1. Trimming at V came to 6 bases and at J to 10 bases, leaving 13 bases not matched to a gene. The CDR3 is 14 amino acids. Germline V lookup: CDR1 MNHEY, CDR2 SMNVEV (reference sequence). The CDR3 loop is CASRQSRTGQDQYF. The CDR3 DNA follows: TGTGCCAGCAGACAAAGCCGGACAGGGCAAGACCAGTACTTC.

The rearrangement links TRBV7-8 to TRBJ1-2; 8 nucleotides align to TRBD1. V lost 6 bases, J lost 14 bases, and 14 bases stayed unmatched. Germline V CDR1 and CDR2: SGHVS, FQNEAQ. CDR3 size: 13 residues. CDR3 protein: CASRPGGPGVRTF. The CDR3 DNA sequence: TGTGCCAGCAGACCAGGGGGCCCCGGGGTTAGAACCTTC.

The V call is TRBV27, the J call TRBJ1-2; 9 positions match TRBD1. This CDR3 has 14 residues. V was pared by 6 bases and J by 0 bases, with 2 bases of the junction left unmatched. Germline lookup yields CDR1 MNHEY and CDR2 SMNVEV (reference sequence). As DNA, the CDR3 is TGTGCCAGCAGAAGGGACAGGGCTAACTATGGCTACACCTTC. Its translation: CASRRDRANYGYTF.

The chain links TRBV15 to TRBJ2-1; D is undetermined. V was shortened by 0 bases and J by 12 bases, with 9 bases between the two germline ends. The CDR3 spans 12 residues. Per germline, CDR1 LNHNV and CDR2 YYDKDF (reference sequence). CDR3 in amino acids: CATSRDFAGQFF. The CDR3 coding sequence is TGTGCCACCAGCAGAGATTTCGCAGGGCAGTTCTTC.

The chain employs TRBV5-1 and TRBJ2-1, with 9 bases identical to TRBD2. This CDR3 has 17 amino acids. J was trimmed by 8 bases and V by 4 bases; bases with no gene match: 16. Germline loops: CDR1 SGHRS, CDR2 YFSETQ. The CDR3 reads CASSGSRRGRGVDEQFF. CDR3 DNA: TGCGCCAGCAGCGGATCCCGGCGCGGGAGGGGCGTGGATGAGCAGTTCTTC.

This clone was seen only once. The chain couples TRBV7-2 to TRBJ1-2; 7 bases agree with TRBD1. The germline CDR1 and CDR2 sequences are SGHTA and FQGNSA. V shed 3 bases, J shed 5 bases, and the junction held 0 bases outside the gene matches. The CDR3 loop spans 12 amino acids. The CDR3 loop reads CASSLGQYGYTF. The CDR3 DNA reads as TGTGCCAGCAGCTTGGGACAGTATGGCTACACCTTC.